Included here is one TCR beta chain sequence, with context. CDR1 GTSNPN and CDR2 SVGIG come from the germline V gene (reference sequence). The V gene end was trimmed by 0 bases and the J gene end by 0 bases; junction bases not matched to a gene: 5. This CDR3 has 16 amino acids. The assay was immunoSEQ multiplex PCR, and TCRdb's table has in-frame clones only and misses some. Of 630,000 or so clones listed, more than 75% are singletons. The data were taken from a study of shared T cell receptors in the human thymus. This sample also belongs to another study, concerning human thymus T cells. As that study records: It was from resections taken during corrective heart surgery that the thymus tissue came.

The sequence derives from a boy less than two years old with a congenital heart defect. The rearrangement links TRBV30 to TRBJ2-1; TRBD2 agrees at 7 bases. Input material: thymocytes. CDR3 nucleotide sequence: TGTGCCTGGAGTGTTTCTAGCGGACTCTCCTACAATGAGCAGTTCTTC. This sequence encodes CAWSVSSGLSYNEQFF.